Each of the 21 T cell receptor beta chains below was sequenced from the same sample in a study of control samples from healthy donors and cancer patients. Produced via immunoSEQ multiplex PCR; TCRdb's table is partial and in-frame only. The profile covers roughly 55,000 clones, with about 96% appearing a single time and approximately 1% taken by the ten largest. The sample was blood. These TCRs come from a woman younger than 30 in good health.

V and J are TRBV19 and TRBJ2-7; possible D gene TRBD2, 6 bases. The CDR3 runs 15 residues. V lost 5 bases and J lost 0, with 14 bases in between. Germline V CDR1 and CDR2: LNHDA, SQIVND (reference sequence). The CDR3 spells CASSYVAESSYEQYF. The CDR3 DNA follows: TGTGCCAGTAGTTATGTAGCGGAAAGCTCCTACGAGCAGTACTTC.

This clone appeared once. The chain couples TRBV28 to TRBJ1-4, with TRBD1 identical over 8 bases. The CDR3 is made up of 16 amino acids. The V segment lost 1 base and the J segment 6 bases; nucleotides outside the gene matches: 7. The V gene's germline CDR1 is MDHEN and CDR2 SYDVKM. CDR3 bases: TGTGCCAGCAGTTTATCCCGGACAGGGACGGATGAAAAACTGTTTTTT. Its protein product is CASSLSRTGTDEKLFF.

This chain joins TRBV30 and TRBJ1-2; D perhaps matches TRBD1 (5 bases). Trimming stripped 3 bases from V and 0 bases from J, with 14 bases between. Germline CDR1 reads GTSNPN; CDR2 reads SVGIG (reference sequence). The CDR3 is made up of 15 amino acids. The CDR3 nucleotides read TGTGCCTGGAGCCAACGACAGTCAGCTAACTATGGCTACACCTTC. The encoded protein is CAWSQRQSANYGYTF.

Regarding this clone: An end of the junction does not agree with germline; a read error may underlie this. The rearrangement joins TRBV20-1 to TRBJ1-2; D gene ambiguous. Germline-derived CDR1 and CDR2 are DFQATT and SNEGSKA (reference sequence). This CDR3 is built from 9 residues. Here the CDR3 reads CSASSIGAF. In DNA, the CDR3 is TGCAGTGCGTCTAGCATCGGGGCCTTC.

As DNA, the CDR3 is TGTGCCAGTAGTATAGTTAGCGGGGGGGCCGACATTCAGTACTTC. Its translation: CASSIVSGGADIQYF. The rearrangement uses TRBV19 and TRBJ2-4; 11 bases map to TRBD2. J lost 8 bases, V lost 1 base, and 4 bases had no gene match. CDR3 size: 15 residues. Per the germline V gene, CDR1 is LNHDA and CDR2 is SQIVND (reference sequence).

The gene calls are TRBV10-3 and TRBJ1-6; D possibly corresponds to TRBD1 (6 bases). The germline V gene has CDR1 ENHRY and CDR2 SYGVKD. V shed 4 bases and J shed 15 bases, with 13 bases lying between them. This CDR3 contains 12 residues. CDR3 coding DNA: TGTGCCATCAGTGCCCAACAGGGATTCCTCCACTTT. Residues: CAISAQQGFLHF.

The V gene is TRBV14, the J gene TRBJ2-3, with D possibly TRBD2 on 5 matching bases. This CDR3 has 15 residues. V was shortened by 4 bases and J by 3 bases, with 14 bases between the two germline ends. Germline lookup yields CDR1 SGHDN and CDR2 FVKESK. Here the CDR3 DNA reads TGTGCCAGCAGCCCGACTAAGGGTAGTACAGATACGCAGTATTTT. Its translation: CASSPTKGSTDTQYF.

This chain connects TRBV10-2 to TRBJ1-2, with D unresolved. Trimming left V 3 bases short and J 9 bases short, with 14 bases between. The CDR3 contains 13 residues. The V gene's germline CDR1 is WSHSY and CDR2 SAAADI. The CDR3 is CASSESDFLSYTF. For the CDR3, the DNA is TGCGCCAGCAGTGAAAGCGACTTCCTTAGCTACACCTTC.

This clone has a handful of counts. The chain couples TRBV25-1 to TRBJ2-3; a weak D match, TRBD1 (5 bases). V lost 6 bases and J lost 2, with 15 bases in between. The CDR3 loop spans 15 amino acids. CDR1 and CDR2 (germline): MGHDK, SYGVNS. The chain's CDR3 is CASSRTDRFTDTQYF. The CDR3 DNA reads as TGTGCCAGCAGCAGAACAGACAGATTCACAGATACGCAGTATTTT.

This sequence joins TRBV6-5 and TRBJ1-1; tentative D call: TRBD1 (6 bases). V was clipped by 2 bases and J by 1 base, with 11 bases between them. Germline CDR1 is MNHEY and CDR2 is SVGAGI. The length of the CDR3 is 15 residues. The CDR3 DNA is TGTGCCAGCAGTTACGGGAGGGGGGGGAACACTGAAGCTTTCTTT. It is translated as CASSYGRGGNTEAFF.

The chain carries TRBV2 and TRBJ1-6, with 7 bases matching TRBD1. The junction had 2 bases not matched to a gene; V was cut back by 4 bases and J by 8 bases. This CDR3 is built from 13 residues. The germline gives CDR1 SNHLY, CDR2 FYNNEI. The CDR3 region has the DNA TGTGCCAGCAGTGGGGACAGATATTCACCCCTCCACTTT. Its translation: CASSGDRYSPLHF.

For this clone: A read error may account for a junction end that differs from germline. V is TRBV24-1 and J is TRBJ1-6, with a weak D call TRBD1 (6 bases). From germline, CDR1 is KGHDR and CDR2 SFDVKD. The CDR3 length is 17 residues. The CDR3 DNA reads as TGTACCACCAGTGACTCACCCCACAGGGTAGGCAATTCACCCCTCCACTTT. This encodes CTTSDSPHRVGNSPLHF.

This chain links TRBV5-5 with TRBJ2-7; 7 bases align to TRBD2. This CDR3 is built from 13 residues. The trim removed 6 bases at V and 3 bases at J, leaving 6 bases unmatched. Looked up from germline, CDR1 is SGHKS and CDR2 is YYEKEE (reference sequence). The CDR3 spells CASKTAGFYEQYF. The CDR3 bases are TGTGCCAGCAAGACAGCGGGGTTCTACGAGCAGTACTTC.

The chain carries TRBV6-5 and TRBJ1-6; D remains ambiguous. CDR3 length: 12 residues. Trimming stripped 4 bases from V and 7 bases from J, with 5 bases between. The germline V gene encodes CDR1 MNHEY and CDR2 SVGAGI. DNA for the CDR3: TGTGCCAGCAGTTGGACCAATTCACCCCTCCACTTT. The encoded protein is CASSWTNSPLHF.

The rearrangement joins TRBV5-4 to TRBJ2-6; 7 nucleotides match TRBD2. Germline lookup yields CDR1 SGHNT and CDR2 YYREEE (reference sequence). V gave up 1 base and J gave up 3 bases; unmatched junction bases: 1. CDR3 length: 15 amino acids. CDR3 DNA sequence: TGTGCCAGCAGCTTGACGGGGGGTGGGGCCAACGTCCTGACTTTC. Translated, it gives CASSLTGGGANVLTF.

CDR3 residues: CATSRATNEKLFF. Written as DNA, the CDR3 is TGTGCCACCAGTAGGGCAACTAATGAAAAACTGTTTTTT. The chain uses TRBV15 and TRBJ1-4; no definite D call. V was clipped by 6 bases and J by 0 bases, with 5 bases between them. The CDR3 is made up of 13 amino acids. The V gene's germline CDR1 is LNHNV and CDR2 YYDKDF (reference sequence).

V is TRBV18 and J is TRBJ1-1, with D unresolved. The V and J ends lost 2 bases and 1 base respectively, with 8 bases between them. This CDR3 region has 14 residues. CDR1 KGHSH and CDR2 LQKENI come from the germline V gene. CDR3 in DNA: TGTGCCAGCTCACCATGGAATTCGAACACTGAAGCTTTCTTT. It yields the protein CASSPWNSNTEAFF.

This chain joins TRBV6-1 and TRBJ1-2; 7 bases are shared with TRBD1. Germline-derived CDR1 and CDR2 are MNHNS and SASEGT. The CDR3 is 14 amino acids. Trimming removed 2 bases from V and 7 bases from J; junction bases left unmatched: 7. CDR3 sequence reads: CASSEMRDRVGYTF. CDR3 nucleotides: TGTGCCAGCAGTGAAATGAGAGACAGGGTTGGCTACACCTTC.

This clone appeared a single time. The rearrangement uses TRBV6-6 and TRBJ1-2, with a possible D match to TRBD1 (6 bases). Germline assignment: CDR1 MNHNY and CDR2 SVGAGI (reference sequence). This CDR3 region has 16 residues. The V end lost 6 bases, the J end lost 0 bases, and 17 bases lay between the germline ends. Here the CDR3 DNA reads TGTGCCAGCAGCCCCCTCCTACAGGGAGCTAACTATGGCTACACCTTC. Its protein product is CASSPLLQGANYGYTF.

The chain's CDR3 is CASSGDFRGYGYTF. In DNA form, the CDR3 reads TGTGCCAGCAGCGGGGATTTTCGCGGGTATGGCTACACCTTC. The chain couples TRBV5-6 to TRBJ1-2; D unclear. Trimming removed 4 bases from V and 5 bases from J, with 15 bases in between. Germline CDR1 is SGHDT and CDR2 is YYEEEE. This CDR3 comprises 14 residues.

J is TRBJ1-6 and V is TRBV7-4; D not resolved. CDR3 length: 14 residues. CDR1 is SGHVT, CDR2 SQSDAQ, per germline. V lost 3 bases to trimming and J lost 8 bases, with 11 bases between them. The CDR3 DNA follows: TGTGCCAGCAGCTTCCGGGTTGGGGATTCACCCCTCCACTTT. The encoded protein is CASSFRVGDSPLHF.